The clone carrying this T cell receptor (beta chain) is a singleton in its sample. The data derive from a study of blood T cell repertoires in COVID-19. At the level of the study: The United States, Italy and Spain were the sources of the acute and convalescent COVID-19 samples. T cells, B-cell-depleted T cells, or PBMCs supplied cDNA or gDNA.

Authors' methods: Reference gene primer amplification in the assay estimated nucleated cell counts. Produced via immunoSEQ multiplex PCR; TCRdb's table is partial and in-frame only. The D gene and trimming were derived from the DNA, and the V and J assignments and clone size from that table. The table has 110,000 to 150,000 clones, roughly four fifths seen once. CDR3 length equals 14 residues. Deletions cut 4 bases from V and 11 bases from J, with 20 bases between. From germline, CDR1 is MRHNA and CDR2 SNTAGT. The V call is TRBV6-4, the J call TRBJ1-1; no firm D call. The sequence came from a woman older than 75 with acute or convalescent COVID-19. Specimen: peripheral blood. CDR3 region: CASSGRVFLGEAFF. DNA for the CDR3: TGTGCCAGCAGTGGTCGGGTCTTCCTTGGTGAGGCTTTCTTT.